This TCR beta chain is drawn from a study of cytomegalovirus exposure and HLA in healthy donors. PCR amplification relied on 60 Vbeta primers (plus 13 Jbeta primers). Data came from immunoSEQ multiplex PCR; TCRdb stores just in-frame clones and leaves some out. The sample consists of approximately 75,000 clones, about 74% of them appearing once. Germline values: CDR1 GTSNPN, CDR2 SVGIG (reference sequence). The CDR3 loop spans 13 amino acids. Trimming took 8 bases from V and 7 from J; bases not matched to a gene: 8. To note about this clone: No antigen is known for it.

Study observations and caveats: Later analysis showed TCR association rates varying by HLA locus, highest for DRB1 and lowest for HLA-C. The study carried out a later analysis of TCR beta sequences. It associated roughly 17,000 of them with specific HLA alleles at a false discovery rate of 0.05. The listing of 150 to 200 TCR beta chains classed them as cytomegalovirus-associated. The authors confirmed in vitro that a few CMV-associated chains were specific for CMV antigens.

The TCR was taken from a woman aged 55-70 years in good health and CMV-seropositive. Sequencing input: PBMCs. The rearrangement uses TRBV30 and TRBJ1-2; TRBD1 agrees at 12 bases. In DNA, the CDR3 is TGTGCCGTTCCCGGGACAGGGGGCTTTGGCTACACCTTC. Protein: CAVPGTGGFGYTF.